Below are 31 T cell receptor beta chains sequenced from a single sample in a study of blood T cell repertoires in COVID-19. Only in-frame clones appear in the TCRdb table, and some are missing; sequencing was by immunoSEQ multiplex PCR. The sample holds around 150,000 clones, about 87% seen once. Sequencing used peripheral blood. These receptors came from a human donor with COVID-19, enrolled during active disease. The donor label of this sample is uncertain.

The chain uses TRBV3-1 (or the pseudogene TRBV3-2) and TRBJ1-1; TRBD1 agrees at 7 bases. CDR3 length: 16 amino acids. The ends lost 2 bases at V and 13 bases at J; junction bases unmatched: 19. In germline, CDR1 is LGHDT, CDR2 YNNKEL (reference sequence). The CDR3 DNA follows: TGTGCCAGCAGCCAACCACATACAGGGAAGGGGGCTTCGGTTTTCTTT. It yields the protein CASSQPHTGKGASVFF.

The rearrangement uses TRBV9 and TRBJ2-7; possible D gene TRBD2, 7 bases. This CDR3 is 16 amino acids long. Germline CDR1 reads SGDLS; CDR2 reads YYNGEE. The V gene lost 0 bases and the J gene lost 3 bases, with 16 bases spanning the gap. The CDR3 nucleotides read TGTGCCAGCAGCGTAGCTGGGAAGGGGGGGTTCTACGAGCAGTACTTC. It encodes CASSVAGKGGFYEQYF.

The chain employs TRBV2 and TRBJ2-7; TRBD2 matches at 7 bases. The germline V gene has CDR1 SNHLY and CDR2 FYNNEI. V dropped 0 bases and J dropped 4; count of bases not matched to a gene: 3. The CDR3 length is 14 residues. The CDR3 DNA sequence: TGTGCCAGCAGTGAAGCGGGGGGGTATTACGAGCAGTACTTC. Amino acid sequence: CASSEAGGYYEQYF.

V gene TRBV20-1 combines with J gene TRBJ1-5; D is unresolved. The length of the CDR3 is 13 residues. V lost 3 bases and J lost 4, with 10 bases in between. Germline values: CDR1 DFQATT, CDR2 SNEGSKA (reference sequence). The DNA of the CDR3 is TGCAGTGCTAGTTGGAGTTTGAATCAGCCCCAGCATTTT. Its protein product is CSASWSLNQPQHF.

The CDR3 is CASSLSWTSTNTEAFF. CDR3 bases: TGTGCCAGCAGCCTAAGTTGGACTTCTACCAACACTGAAGCTTTCTTT. The chain employs TRBV28 and TRBJ1-1; D not resolved. V was clipped by 6 bases and J by 2 bases, with 19 bases between them. The CDR3 sequence is 16 residues long. Germline CDR1 and CDR2: MDHEN and SYDVKM. Full variable domain (remainder filled in from reference TRBV28 and TRBJ1-1): DVKVTQSSRYLVKRTGEKVFLECVQDMDHENMFWYRQDPGLGLRLIYFSYDVKMKEKGDIPEGYSVSREKKERFSLILESASTNQTSMYLCASSLSWTSTNTEAFFGQGTRLTVV.

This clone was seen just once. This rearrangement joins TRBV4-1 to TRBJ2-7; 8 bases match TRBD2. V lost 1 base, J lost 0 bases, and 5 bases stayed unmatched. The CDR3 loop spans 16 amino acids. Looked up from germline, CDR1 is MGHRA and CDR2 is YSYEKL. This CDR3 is CASSQAGRGGSYEQYF. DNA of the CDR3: TGCGCCAGCAGCCAAGCGGGACGGGGGGGCTCCTACGAGCAGTACTTC.

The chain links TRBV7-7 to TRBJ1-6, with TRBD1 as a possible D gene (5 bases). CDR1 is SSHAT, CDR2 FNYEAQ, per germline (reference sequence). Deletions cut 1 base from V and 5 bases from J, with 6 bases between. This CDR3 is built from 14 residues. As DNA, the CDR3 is TGTGCCAGCAGCTTAGGACAGAATAATTCACCCCTCCACTTT. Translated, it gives CASSLGQNNSPLHF. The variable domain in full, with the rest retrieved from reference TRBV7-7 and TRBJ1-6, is GAGVSQSPRYKVTKRGQDVTLRCDPISSHATLYWYQQALGQGPEFLTYFNYEAQPDKSGLPSDRFSAERPEGSISTLTIQRTEQRDSAMYRCASSLGQNNSPLHFGNGTRLTVT.

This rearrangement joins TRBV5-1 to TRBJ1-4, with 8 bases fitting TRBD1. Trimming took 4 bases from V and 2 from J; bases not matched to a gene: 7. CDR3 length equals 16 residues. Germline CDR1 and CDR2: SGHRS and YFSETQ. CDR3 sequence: CASSLGQGATNEKLFF. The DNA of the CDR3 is TGCGCCAGCAGCCTGGGGCAGGGGGCGACTAATGAAAAACTGTTTTTT. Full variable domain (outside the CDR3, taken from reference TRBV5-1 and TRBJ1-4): KAGVTQTPRYLIKTRGQQVTLSCSPISGHRSVSWYQQTPGQGLQFLFEYFSETQRNKGNFPGRFSGRQFSNSRSEMNVSTLELGDSALYLCASSLGQGATNEKLFFGSGTQLSVL.

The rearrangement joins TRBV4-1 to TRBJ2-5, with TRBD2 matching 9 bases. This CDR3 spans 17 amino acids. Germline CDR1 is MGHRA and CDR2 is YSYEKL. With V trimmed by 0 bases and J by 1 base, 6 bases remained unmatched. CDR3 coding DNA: TGCGCCAGCAGCCAAGATTTGCGGGGGGGGATCCAAGAGACCCAGTACTTC. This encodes CASSQDLRGGIQETQYF.

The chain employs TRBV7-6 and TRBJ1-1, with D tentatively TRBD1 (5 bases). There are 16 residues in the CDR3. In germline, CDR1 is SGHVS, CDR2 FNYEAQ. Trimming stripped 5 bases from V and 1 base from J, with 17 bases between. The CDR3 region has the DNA TGTGCCAGCAGCCAACCCCCCGGGGGTTCGAACACTGAAGCTTTCTTT. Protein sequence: CASSQPPGGSNTEAFF.

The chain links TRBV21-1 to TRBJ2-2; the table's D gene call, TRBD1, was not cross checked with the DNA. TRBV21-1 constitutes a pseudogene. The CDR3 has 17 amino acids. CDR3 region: CASSTLCAGVGTGELFF. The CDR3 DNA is TGTGCCAGCAGCACTCTATGCGCAGGGGTTGGCACCGGGGAGCTGTTTTTT.

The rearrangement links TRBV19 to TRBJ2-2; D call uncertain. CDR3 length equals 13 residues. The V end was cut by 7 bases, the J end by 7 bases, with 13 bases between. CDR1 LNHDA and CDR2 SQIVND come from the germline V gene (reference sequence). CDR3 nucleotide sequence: TGTGCCAGTAAGAAAAGCGCCGGCGGGGAGCTGTTTTTT. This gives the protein CASKKSAGGELFF.

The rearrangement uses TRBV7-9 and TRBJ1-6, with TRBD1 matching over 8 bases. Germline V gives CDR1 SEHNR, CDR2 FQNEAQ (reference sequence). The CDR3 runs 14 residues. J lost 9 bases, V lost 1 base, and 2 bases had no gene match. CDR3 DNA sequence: TGTGCCAGCAGCTTAGGACAGGGGTTTTCACCCCTCCACTTT. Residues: CASSLGQGFSPLHF.

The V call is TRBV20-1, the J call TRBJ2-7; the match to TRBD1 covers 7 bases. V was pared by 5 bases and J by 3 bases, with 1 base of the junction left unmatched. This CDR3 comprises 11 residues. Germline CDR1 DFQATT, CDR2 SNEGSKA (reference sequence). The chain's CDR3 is CSAGQDYEQYF. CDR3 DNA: TGCAGTGCTGGACAGGACTACGAGCAGTACTTC.

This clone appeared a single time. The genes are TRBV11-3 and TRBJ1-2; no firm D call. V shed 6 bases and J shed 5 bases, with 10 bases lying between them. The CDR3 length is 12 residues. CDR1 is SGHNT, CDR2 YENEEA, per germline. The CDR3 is CASSWGGYGYTF. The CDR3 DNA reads TGTGCCAGCAGTTGGGGAGGGTATGGCTACACCTTC.

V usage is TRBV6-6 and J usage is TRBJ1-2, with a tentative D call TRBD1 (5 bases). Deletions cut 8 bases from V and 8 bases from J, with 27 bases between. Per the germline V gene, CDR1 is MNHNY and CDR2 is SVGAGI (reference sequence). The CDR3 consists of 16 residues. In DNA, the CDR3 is TGTGCCAGCTCAAACCCGGGGGAAGCCCCAGCAAGCGGCTACACCTTC. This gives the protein CASSNPGEAPASGYTF.

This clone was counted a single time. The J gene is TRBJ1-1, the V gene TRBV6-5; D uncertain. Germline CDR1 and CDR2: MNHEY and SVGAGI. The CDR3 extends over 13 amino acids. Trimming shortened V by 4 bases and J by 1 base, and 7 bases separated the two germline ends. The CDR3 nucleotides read TGTGCCAGCAGTTTCGCGGAGAACACTGAAGCTTTCTTT. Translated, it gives CASSFAENTEAFF.

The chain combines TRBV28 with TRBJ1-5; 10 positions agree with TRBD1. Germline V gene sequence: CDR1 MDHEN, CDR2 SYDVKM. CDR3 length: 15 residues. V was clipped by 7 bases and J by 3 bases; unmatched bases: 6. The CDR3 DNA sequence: TGTGCCAGCATGCCCGGGACAGGGGTCAATCAGCCCCAGCATTTT. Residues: CASMPGTGVNQPQHF.

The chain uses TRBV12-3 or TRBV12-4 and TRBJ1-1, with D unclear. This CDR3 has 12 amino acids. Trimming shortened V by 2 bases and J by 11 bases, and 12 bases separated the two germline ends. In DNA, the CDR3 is TGTGCCAGCAGTTTAAGCAGGTTCGAGGCTTTCTTT. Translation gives CASSLSRFEAFF.

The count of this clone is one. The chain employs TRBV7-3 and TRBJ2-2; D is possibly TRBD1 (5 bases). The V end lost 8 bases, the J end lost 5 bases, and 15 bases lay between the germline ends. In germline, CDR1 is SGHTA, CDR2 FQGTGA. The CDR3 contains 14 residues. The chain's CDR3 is CASRAASGTGELFF. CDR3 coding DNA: TGTGCCAGCCGCGCGGCATCAGGGACCGGGGAGCTGTTTTTT.

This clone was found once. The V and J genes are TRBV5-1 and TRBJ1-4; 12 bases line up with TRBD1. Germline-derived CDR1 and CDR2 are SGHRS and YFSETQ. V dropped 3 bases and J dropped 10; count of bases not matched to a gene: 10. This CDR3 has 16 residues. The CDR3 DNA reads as TGCGCCAGCAGCTACCCCCCGGGACAGGGGGCGGGAAAACTGTTTTTT. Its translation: CASSYPPGQGAGKLFF.

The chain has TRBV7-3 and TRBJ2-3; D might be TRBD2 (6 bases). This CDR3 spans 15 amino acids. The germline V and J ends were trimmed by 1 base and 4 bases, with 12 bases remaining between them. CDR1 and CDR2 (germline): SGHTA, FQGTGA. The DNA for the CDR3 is TGTGCCAGCAGCTTAAGTGGGGGGAAGGCAGATACGCAGTATTTT. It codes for CASSLSGGKADTQYF.

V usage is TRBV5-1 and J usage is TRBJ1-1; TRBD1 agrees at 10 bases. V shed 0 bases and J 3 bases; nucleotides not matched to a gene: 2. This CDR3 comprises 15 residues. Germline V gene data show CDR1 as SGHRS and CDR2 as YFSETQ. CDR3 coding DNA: TGCGCCAGCAGCTTGGCGACAGGGGGCTACACTGAAGCTTTCTTT. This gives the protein CASSLATGGYTEAFF.

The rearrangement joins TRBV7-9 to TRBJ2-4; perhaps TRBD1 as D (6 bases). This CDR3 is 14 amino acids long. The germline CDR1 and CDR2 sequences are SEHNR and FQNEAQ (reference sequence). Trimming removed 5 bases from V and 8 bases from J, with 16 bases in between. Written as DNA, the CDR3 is TGTGCCAGCAGCCCTAGGACAGCCGTGGACATTCAGTACTTC. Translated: CASSPRTAVDIQYF.

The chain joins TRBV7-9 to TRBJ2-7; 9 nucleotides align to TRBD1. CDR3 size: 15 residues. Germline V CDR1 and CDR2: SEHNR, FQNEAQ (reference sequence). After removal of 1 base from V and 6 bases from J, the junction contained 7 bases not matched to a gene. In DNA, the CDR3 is TGTGCCAGCAGCTTAGACAGGGGGCTAACGGGCGAGCAGTACTTC. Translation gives CASSLDRGLTGEQYF.

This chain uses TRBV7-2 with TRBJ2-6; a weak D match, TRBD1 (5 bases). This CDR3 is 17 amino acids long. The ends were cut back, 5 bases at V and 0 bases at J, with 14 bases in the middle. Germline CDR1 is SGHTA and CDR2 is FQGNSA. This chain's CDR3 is CASSHLMGPSGANVLTF. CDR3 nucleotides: TGTGCCAGCAGCCATCTTATGGGGCCCTCTGGGGCCAACGTCCTGACTTTC.

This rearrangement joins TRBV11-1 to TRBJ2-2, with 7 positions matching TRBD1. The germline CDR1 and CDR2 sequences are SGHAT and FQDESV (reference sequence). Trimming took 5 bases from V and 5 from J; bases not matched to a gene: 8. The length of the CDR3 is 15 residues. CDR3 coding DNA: TGTGCCAGCAGCCCGCCCTACAGGGGAACCGGGGAGCTGTTTTTT. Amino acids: CASSPPYRGTGELFF.

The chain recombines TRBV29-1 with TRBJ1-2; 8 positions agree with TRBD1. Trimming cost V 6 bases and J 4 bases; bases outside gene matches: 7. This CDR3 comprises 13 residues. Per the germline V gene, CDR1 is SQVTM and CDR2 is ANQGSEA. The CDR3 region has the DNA TGCAGCGTCTCACAGGGGGAAGGCTATGGCTACACCTTC. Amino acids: CSVSQGEGYGYTF. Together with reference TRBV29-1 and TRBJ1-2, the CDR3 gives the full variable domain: SAVISQKPSRDICQRGTSLTIQCQVDSQVTMMFWYRQQPGQSLTLIATANQGSEATYESGFVIDKFPISRPNLTFSTLTVSNMSPEDSSIYLCSVSQGEGYGYTFGSGTRLTVV.

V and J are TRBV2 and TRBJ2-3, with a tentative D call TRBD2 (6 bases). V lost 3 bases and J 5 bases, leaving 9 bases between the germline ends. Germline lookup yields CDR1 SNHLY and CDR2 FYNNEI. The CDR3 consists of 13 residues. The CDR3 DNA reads TGTGCCAGCAGTGAGCGGGGCTTAGATACGCAGTATTTT. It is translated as CASSERGLDTQYF.

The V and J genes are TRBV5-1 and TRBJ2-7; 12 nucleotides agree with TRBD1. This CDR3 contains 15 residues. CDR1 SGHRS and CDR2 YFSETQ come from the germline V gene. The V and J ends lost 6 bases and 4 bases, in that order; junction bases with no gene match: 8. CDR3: CASNPGTGGFYEQYF. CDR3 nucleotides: TGCGCCAGCAACCCCGGGACAGGGGGCTTTTACGAGCAGTACTTC.

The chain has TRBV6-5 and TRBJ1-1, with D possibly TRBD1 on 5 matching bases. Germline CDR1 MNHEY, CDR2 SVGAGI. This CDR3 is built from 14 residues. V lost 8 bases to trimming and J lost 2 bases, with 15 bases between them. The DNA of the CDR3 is TGTGCCAGCCTAGACCGACAGCTAAACACTGAAGCTTTCTTT. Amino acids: CASLDRQLNTEAFF.